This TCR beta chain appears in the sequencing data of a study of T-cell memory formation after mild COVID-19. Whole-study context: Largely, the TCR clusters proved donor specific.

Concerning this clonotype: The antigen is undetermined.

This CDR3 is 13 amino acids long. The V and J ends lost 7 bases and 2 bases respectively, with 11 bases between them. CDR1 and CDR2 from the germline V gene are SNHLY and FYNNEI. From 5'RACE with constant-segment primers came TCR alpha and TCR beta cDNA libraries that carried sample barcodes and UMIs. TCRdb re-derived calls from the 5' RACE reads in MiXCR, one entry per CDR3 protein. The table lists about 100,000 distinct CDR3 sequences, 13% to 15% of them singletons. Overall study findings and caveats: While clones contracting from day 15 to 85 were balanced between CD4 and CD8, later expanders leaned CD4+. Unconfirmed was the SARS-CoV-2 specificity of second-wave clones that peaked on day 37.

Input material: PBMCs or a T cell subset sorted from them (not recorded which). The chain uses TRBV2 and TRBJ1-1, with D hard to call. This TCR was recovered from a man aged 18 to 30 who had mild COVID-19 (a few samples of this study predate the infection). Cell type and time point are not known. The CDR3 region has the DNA TGTGCCAGCACCCCGGCCCCTAACACTGAAGCTTTCTTT. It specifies CASTPAPNTEAFF.